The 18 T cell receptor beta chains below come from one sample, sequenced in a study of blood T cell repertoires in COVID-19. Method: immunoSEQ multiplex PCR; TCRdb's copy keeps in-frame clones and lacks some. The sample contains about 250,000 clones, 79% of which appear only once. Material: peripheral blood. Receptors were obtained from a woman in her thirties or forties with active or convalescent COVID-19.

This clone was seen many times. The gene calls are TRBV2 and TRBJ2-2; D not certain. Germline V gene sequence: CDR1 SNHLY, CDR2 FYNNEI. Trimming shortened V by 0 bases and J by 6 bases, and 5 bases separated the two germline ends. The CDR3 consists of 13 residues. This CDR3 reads CASSEASPGELFF. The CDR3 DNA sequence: TGTGCCAGCAGTGAAGCATCTCCCGGGGAGCTGTTTTTT.

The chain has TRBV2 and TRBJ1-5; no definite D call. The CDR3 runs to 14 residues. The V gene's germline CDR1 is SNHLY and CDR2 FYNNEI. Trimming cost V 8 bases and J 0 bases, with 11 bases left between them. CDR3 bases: TGTGCCAGCGGGGAGGGCAGTAGCAATCAGCCCCAGCATTTT. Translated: CASGEGSSNQPQHF.

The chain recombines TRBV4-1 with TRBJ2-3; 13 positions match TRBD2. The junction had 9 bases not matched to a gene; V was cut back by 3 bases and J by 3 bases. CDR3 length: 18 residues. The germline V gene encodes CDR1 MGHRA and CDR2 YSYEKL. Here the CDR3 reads CASSHPGTSGVKTDTQYF. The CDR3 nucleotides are TGCGCCAGCAGCCATCCCGGGACTAGCGGGGTAAAAACAGATACGCAGTATTTT.

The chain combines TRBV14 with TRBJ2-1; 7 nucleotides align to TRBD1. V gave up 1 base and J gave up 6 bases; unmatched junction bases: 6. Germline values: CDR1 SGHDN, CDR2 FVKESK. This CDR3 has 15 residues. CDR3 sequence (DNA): TGTGCCAGCAGCCAAGGTGGGACAGCGTCCAATGAGCAGTTCTTC. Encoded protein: CASSQGGTASNEQFF.

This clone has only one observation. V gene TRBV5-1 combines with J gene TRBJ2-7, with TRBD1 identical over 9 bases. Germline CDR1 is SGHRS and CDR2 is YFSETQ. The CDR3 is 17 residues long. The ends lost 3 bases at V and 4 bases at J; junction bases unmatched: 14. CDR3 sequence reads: CASSYLPGTGIIYEQYF. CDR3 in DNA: TGCGCCAGCAGCTATTTACCCGGGACAGGGATCATTTACGAGCAGTACTTC.

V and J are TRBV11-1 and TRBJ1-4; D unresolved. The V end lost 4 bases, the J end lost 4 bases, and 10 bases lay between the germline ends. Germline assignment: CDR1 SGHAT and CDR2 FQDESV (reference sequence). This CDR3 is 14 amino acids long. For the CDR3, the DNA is TGTGCCAGCAGCTGGACTGGGAATAATGAAAAACTGTTTTTT. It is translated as CASSWTGNNEKLFF. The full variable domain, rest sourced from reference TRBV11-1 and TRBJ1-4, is EAEVAQSPRYKITEKSQAVAFWCDPISGHATLYWYRQILGQGPELLVQFQDESVVDDSQLPKDRFSAERLKGVDSTLKIQPAELGDSAMYLCASSWTGNNEKLFFGSGTQLSVL.

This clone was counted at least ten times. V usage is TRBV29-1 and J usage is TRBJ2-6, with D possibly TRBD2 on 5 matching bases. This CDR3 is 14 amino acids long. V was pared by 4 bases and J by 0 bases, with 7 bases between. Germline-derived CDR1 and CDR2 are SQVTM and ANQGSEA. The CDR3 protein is CSVGAGSGANVLTF. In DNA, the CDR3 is TGCAGCGTTGGGGCGGGCTCTGGGGCCAACGTCCTGACTTTC. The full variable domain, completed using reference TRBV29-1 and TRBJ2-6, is SAVISQKPSRDICQRGTSLTIQCQVDSQVTMMFWYRQQPGQSLTLIATANQGSEATYESGFVIDKFPISRPNLTFSTLTVSNMSPEDSSIYLCSVGAGSGANVLTFGAGSRLTVL.

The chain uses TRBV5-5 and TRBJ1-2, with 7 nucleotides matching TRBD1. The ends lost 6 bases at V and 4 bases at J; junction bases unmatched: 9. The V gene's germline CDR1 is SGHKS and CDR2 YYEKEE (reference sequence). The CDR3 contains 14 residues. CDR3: CASTSGGLPYGYTF. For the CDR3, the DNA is TGTGCCAGCACCTCAGGGGGACTCCCCTATGGCTACACCTTC.

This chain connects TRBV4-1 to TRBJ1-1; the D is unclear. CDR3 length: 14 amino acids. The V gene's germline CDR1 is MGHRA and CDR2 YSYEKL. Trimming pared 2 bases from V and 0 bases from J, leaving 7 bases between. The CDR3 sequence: CASSQRGLNTEAFF. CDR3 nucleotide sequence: TGCGCCAGCAGCCAACGGGGTTTGAACACTGAAGCTTTCTTT.

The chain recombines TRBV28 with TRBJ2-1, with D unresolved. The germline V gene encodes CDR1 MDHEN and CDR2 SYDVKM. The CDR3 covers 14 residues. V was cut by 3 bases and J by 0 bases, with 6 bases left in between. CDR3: CASSFISSYNEQFF. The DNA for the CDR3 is TGTGCCAGCAGTTTTATTAGCTCCTACAATGAGCAGTTCTTC.

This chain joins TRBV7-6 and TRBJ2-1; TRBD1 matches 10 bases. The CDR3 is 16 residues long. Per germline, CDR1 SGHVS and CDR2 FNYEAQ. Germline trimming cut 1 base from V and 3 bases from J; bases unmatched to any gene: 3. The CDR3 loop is CASSLGTGGNYNEQFF. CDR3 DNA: TGTGCCAGCAGCTTAGGGACAGGGGGGAACTACAATGAGCAGTTCTTC.

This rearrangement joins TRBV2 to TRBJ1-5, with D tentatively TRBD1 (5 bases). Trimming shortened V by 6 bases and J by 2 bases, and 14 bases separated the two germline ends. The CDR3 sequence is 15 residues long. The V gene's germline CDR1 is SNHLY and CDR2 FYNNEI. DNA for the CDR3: TGTGCCAGCAGGATAGGGGTTGGCGGCAATCAGCCCCAGCATTTT. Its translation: CASRIGVGGNQPQHF.

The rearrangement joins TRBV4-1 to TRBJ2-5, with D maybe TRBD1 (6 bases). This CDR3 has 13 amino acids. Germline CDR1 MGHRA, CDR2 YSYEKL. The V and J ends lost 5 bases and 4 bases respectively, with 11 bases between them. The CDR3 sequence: CASSNRARETQYF. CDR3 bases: TGCGCCAGCAGCAACAGGGCTCGAGAGACCCAGTACTTC.

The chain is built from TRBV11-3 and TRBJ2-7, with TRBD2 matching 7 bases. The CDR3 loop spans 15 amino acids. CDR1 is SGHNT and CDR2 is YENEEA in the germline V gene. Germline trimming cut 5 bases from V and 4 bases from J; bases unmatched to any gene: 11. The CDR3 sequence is CASSPSGALPYEQYF. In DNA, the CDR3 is TGTGCCAGCAGCCCCAGCGGGGCCTTACCGTACGAGCAGTACTTC.

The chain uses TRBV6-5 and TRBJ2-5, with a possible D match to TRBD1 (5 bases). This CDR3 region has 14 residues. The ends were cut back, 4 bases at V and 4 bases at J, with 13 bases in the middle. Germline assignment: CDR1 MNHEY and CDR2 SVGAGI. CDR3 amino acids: CASSLGRARETQYF. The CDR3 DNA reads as TGTGCCAGCAGTTTGGGCAGGGCTCGAGAGACCCAGTACTTC.

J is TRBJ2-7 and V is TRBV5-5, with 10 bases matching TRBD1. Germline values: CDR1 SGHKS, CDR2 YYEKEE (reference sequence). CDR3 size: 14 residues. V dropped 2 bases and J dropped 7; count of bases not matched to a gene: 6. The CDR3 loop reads CASSLGTGVREQYV. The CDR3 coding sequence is TGTGCCAGCAGCTTAGGGACAGGGGTTCGAGAGCAGTACGTC.

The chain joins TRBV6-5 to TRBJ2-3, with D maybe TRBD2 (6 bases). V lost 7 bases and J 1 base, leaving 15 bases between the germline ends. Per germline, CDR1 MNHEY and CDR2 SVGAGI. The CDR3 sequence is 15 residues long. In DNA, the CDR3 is TGTGCCAGCACTCGAACGCGGGGTCGCACAGATACGCAGTATTTT. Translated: CASTRTRGRTDTQYF.

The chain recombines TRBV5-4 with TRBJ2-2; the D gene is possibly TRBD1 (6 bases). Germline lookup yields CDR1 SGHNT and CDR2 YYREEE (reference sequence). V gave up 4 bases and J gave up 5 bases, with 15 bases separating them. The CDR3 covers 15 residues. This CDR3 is CASSVDRIRTGELFF. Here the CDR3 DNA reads TGTGCCAGCAGCGTCGACAGGATCAGGACCGGGGAGCTGTTTTTT.